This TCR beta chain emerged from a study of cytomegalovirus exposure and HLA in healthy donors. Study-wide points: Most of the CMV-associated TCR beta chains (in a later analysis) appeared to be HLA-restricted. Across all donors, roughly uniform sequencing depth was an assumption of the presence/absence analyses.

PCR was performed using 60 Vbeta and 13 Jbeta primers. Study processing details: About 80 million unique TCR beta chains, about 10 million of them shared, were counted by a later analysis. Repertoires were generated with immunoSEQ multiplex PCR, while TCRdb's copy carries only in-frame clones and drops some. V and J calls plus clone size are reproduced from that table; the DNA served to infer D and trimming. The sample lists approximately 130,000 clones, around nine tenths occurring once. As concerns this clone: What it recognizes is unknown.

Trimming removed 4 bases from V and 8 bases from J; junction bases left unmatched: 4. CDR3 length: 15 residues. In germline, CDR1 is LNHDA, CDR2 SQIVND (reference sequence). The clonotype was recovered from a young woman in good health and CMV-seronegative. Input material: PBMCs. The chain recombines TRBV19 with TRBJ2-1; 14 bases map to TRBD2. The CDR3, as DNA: TGTGCCAGTAGTAGGGGACTAGCGGGAGTGGATGAGCAGTTCTTC. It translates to CASSRGLAGVDEQFF.